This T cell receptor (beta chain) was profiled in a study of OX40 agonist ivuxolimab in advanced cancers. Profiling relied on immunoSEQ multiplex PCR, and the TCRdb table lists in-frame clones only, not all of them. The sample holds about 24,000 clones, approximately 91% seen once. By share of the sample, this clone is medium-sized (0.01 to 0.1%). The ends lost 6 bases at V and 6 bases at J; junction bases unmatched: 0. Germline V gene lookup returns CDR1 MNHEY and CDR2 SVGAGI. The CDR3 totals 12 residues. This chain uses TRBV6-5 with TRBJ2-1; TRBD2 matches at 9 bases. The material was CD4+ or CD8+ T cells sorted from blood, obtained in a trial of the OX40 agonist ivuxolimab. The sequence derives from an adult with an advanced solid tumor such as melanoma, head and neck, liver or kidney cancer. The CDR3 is CASRTSGNEQFF. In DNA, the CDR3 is TGTGCCAGCAGGACTAGCGGCAATGAGCAGTTCTTC.